This T cell receptor beta chain was identified during a study of control samples from healthy donors and cancer patients. Sequencing was performed with immunoSEQ multiplex PCR; in TCRdb, only in-frame clones are kept and a portion is missing. The sample records over 100,000 clones, under 95% being singletons. The length of the CDR3 is 15 residues. CDR1 is MDHEN, CDR2 SYDVKM, per germline. The germline V and J ends were trimmed by 3 bases and 3 bases, with 14 bases remaining between them. Sequenced material: blood. V and J are TRBV28 and TRBJ1-1; D remains unclear. The clonotype originates from a young woman in good health. The CDR3, as DNA: TGTGCCAGCAGTTTGGTTTCGAGGAGGGACACTGAAGCTTTCTTT. Amino acids: CASSLVSRRDTEAFF.